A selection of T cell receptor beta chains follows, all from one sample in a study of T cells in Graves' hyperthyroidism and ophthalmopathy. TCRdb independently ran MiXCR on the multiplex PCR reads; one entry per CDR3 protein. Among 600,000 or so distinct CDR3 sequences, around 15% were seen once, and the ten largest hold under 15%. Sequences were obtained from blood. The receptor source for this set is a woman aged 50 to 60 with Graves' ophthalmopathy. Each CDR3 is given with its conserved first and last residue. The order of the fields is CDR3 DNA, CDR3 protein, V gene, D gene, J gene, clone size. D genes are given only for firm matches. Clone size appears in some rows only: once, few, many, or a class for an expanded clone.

DNA: TGTGCCAGCAGTTTTGGCGGCGGGAGGTCCTACGAGCAGTACTTC; CDR3: CASSFGGGRSYEQYF; V: TRBV27; D: TRBD2; J: TRBJ2-7; size: few
DNA: TGTGCCAGCAGTTTAGCTAGCGGGAGTCCAGATACGCAGTATTTT; CDR3: CASSLASGSPDTQYF; V: TRBV27; D: TRBD2; J: TRBJ2-3; size: many
DNA: TGTGCCAGCTCACTAGCGGGAGATTTAGAGCAGTACGAGCAGTACTTC; CDR3: CASSLAGDLEQYEQYF; V: TRBV18; D: TRBD2; J: TRBJ2-7; size: NA
DNA: TGTGCCAGCAGCTTCCCTAACAACAATGAGCAGTTCTTC; CDR3: CASSFPNNNEQFF; V: TRBV5-6; D: NA; J: TRBJ2-1; size: many
DNA: TGTGCCAGCAGATCGGGGTTTACAGGGGGGAACACCGGGGAGCTGTTTTTT; CDR3: CASRSGFTGGNTGELFF; V: TRBV6-1; D: TRBD1; J: TRBJ2-2; size: NA
DNA: TGTGCCAGCAGTTTTTCCGAGGGGGGACTAGCGGGAGGGAACGAGCAGTACTTC; CDR3: CASSFSEGGLAGGNEQYF; V: TRBV12-3/TRBV12-4; D: TRBD2; J: TRBJ2-7; size: many
DNA: TGTGCCAGTGGGGACTCCCCAAGCCCCTACAATGAGCAGTTCTTC; CDR3: CASGDSPSPYNEQFF; V: TRBV19; D: NA; J: TRBJ2-1; size: NA
DNA: TGTGCCAGCAATTCTGAAACTCAAGAGACCCAGTACTTC; CDR3: CASNSETQETQYF; V: TRBV2; D: NA; J: TRBJ2-5; size: many
DNA: TGTGCCACCAGCGCCGCCGCGGGAGGGCCAATGAATGAGCAGTTCTTC; CDR3: CATSAAAGGPMNEQFF; V: TRBV24-1; D: TRBD2; J: TRBJ2-1; size: few
DNA: TGTGCCAGCAGCCCCCGGACAGGAATTGGCTACACCTTC; CDR3: CASSPRTGIGYTF; V: TRBV7-2; D: TRBD1; J: TRBJ1-2; size: many
DNA: TGTGCCACCCGGTCTCATGGGGAGGAGGACACTGAAGCTTTCTTT; CDR3: CATRSHGEEDTEAFF; V: TRBV24-1; D: NA; J: TRBJ1-1; size: NA
DNA: TGTGCCAGCAGTTATGGACTAGCCGCTAGCTACGAGCAGTACTTC; CDR3: CASSYGLAASYEQYF; V: TRBV28; D: TRBD2; J: TRBJ2-7; size: many
DNA: TGTGCCAGCAGCTTTGGGAATGACCCAAAGGAATCCTACAATGAGCAGTTCTTC; CDR3: CASSFGNDPKESYNEQFF; V: TRBV5-6; D: NA; J: TRBJ2-1; size: NA
DNA: TGCGCCAGCAGCTTGGATCCGTTCTCTGGAAACACCATATATTTT; CDR3: CASSLDPFSGNTIYF; V: TRBV5-1; D: NA; J: TRBJ1-3; size: many
DNA: TGTGCCAGCAGTTTATTATTAGGGACAAATGGCTACACCTTC; CDR3: CASSLLLGTNGYTF; V: TRBV28; D: NA; J: TRBJ1-2; size: many
DNA: TGCAGTGCTAGAAATCTGGCAGATGAAAAACTGTTTTTT; CDR3: CSARNLADEKLFF; V: TRBV20-1; D: NA; J: TRBJ1-4; size: NA
DNA: TGTGCCAGCAGTAGGGCCGGGACAGGGACGTTTGGCTACACCTTC; CDR3: CASSRAGTGTFGYTF; V: TRBV6-1; D: TRBD1; J: TRBJ1-2; size: NA
DNA: TGTGCCAGCAAACGTGGAACCGGGGAGCTGTTTTTT; CDR3: CASKRGTGELFF; V: TRBV9; D: NA; J: TRBJ2-2; size: NA
DNA: TGTGCCTGGAGTAATAGGGATGAGCAGTTCTTC; CDR3: CAWSNRDEQFF; V: TRBV30; D: NA; J: TRBJ2-1; size: many
DNA: TGCAGTGCTAGAGGTGTTGCTAACTATGGCTACACCTTC; CDR3: CSARGVANYGYTF; V: TRBV20-1; D: NA; J: TRBJ1-2; size: few
DNA: TGTGCCAGCAGTTTATCCCAGGACACTGAAGCTTTCTTT; CDR3: CASSLSQDTEAFF; V: TRBV28; D: NA; J: TRBJ1-1; size: many
DNA: TGCGCCAGCAGCCCCGGACGCACCCACACAGATACGCAGTATTTT; CDR3: CASSPGRTHTDTQYF; V: TRBV5-1; D: NA; J: TRBJ2-3; size: many
DNA: TGTGCCAGTAGTTATAGAGTCGGCAGGGGTTTGCCTGAGCAGTTCTTC; CDR3: CASSYRVGRGLPEQFF; V: TRBV19; D: NA; J: TRBJ2-1; size: NA
DNA: TGCGCCAGCAGCTTGCTGTTTACAGGGGGTAACACCGGGGAGCTGTTTTTT; CDR3: CASSLLFTGGNTGELFF; V: TRBV5-1; D: TRBD1; J: TRBJ2-2; size: NA
DNA: TGTGCCAGCATGATAGGGGCGGGCGAGCAGTACTTC; CDR3: CASMIGAGEQYF; V: TRBV2; D: NA; J: TRBJ2-7; size: many
DNA: TGTGCCAGCAGCCACGGGACTAGCGGAAACAATGAGCAGTTCTTC; CDR3: CASSHGTSGNNEQFF; V: TRBV11-1; D: TRBD2; J: TRBJ2-1; size: many
DNA: TGTGCCAGCAGTTTATTGCGAAAAAACATTCAGTACTTC; CDR3: CASSLLRKNIQYF; V: TRBV28; D: NA; J: TRBJ2-4; size: few
DNA: TGTGCCAGCAGCTTATTCAGGCAGGGAGGGTTCCCTTCTAACTATGGCTACACCTTC; CDR3: CASSLFRQGGFPSNYGYTF; V: TRBV13; D: NA; J: TRBJ1-2; size: NA
DNA: TGTGCCAGCAGAAATAGACTAGCCTTCCGCACAGATACGCAGTATTTT; CDR3: CASRNRLAFRTDTQYF; V: TRBV12-3/TRBV12-4; D: TRBD2; J: TRBJ2-3; size: many
DNA: TGTGCCAGCAGCCTCCAAGCGGGAGGGCAAAGCACAGATACGCAGTATTTT; CDR3: CASSLQAGGQSTDTQYF; V: TRBV7-3; D: TRBD2; J: TRBJ2-3; size: NA
DNA: TGTGCCAGCAGTTTAAAACCGGGACTCGAGCAGTACTTC; CDR3: CASSLKPGLEQYF; V: TRBV28; D: NA; J: TRBJ2-7; size: many
DNA: TGTGCTAGTGGTTCCCTGGGACAGAGGAATCAGCCCCAGCATTTT; CDR3: CASGSLGQRNQPQHF; V: TRBV12-5; D: TRBD1; J: TRBJ1-5; size: many
DNA: TGTGCCAGCGGGGGGCTCGTTGAAAAACTGTTTTTT; CDR3: CASGGLVEKLFF; V: TRBV28; D: NA; J: TRBJ1-4; size: many
DNA: TGTGCCAGCAGTTACTCTTTTGGGGGAACTAGCGGCGAGCAGTACTTC; CDR3: CASSYSFGGTSGEQYF; V: TRBV6-6; D: TRBD2; J: TRBJ2-7; size: NA
DNA: TGTGCCAGCAGTTTAGGGGGGCTCCAGGGGAAGGCAGATACGCAGTATTTT; CDR3: CASSLGGLQGKADTQYF; V: TRBV12-3/TRBV12-4; D: NA; J: TRBJ2-3; size: NA
DNA: TGCAGTGCTAGATCCATTGGACAGGTCTCCTACGAGCAGTACTTC; CDR3: CSARSIGQVSYEQYF; V: TRBV20-1; D: TRBD1; J: TRBJ2-7; size: many
DNA: TGCAGCGCCAGGGACTTTACAAACGAGCAGTACTTC; CDR3: CSARDFTNEQYF; V: TRBV29-1; D: NA; J: TRBJ2-7; size: NA
DNA: TGTGCCAGCAGGGGGGGATCTTCACCCCTCCACTTT; CDR3: CASRGGSSPLHF; V: TRBV6-9; D: NA; J: TRBJ1-6; size: few
DNA: TGCGCCAGCAGTGAGTTGTGGGGACGACGGAGCTCTGGAAACACCATATATTTT; CDR3: CASSELWGRRSSGNTIYF; V: TRBV10-2; D: NA; J: TRBJ1-3; size: NA
DNA: TGTGCCACCAGCAGACCCTCCTACGAGCAGTACTTC; CDR3: CATSRPSYEQYF; V: TRBV15; D: NA; J: TRBJ2-7; size: few
DNA: TGCAGTGCTAAGGCGGGGGAAGGGTATAATTCACCCCTCCACTTT; CDR3: CSAKAGEGYNSPLHF; V: TRBV20-1; D: NA; J: TRBJ1-6; size: few
DNA: TGTGCCAGCAGCCAAGATCTGGTGGGAGAGCAGTACTTC; CDR3: CASSQDLVGEQYF; V: TRBV4-2; D: NA; J: TRBJ2-7; size: few
DNA: TGTGCCAGCAGCTTATATGGGACAGGATACTCCTACAATGAGCAGTTCTTC; CDR3: CASSLYGTGYSYNEQFF; V: TRBV7-6; D: TRBD1; J: TRBJ2-1; size: few
DNA: TGTGCCAGCAGCGTAGCTTCAGGCCTTAACGGCTACACCTTC; CDR3: CASSVASGLNGYTF; V: TRBV9; D: NA; J: TRBJ1-2; size: many